The subject of this entry is one T cell receptor (beta chain). Antigen specificity is unknown. The authors incorporated unique molecular identifiers into the TCR beta cDNA libraries. TCRdb independently ran MiXCR on the PCR reads; one entry per CDR3 protein. The table includes 650,000 to 850,000 distinct CDR3 sequences, 53% detected once. The sample is drawn from a study of post-analysis software for immune sequencing data. Study outcomes and limitations: TRBV5-6, TRBV5-1 and TRBV20-1 belonged to a set of about 5 TRBV segments that were more frequent in patients than controls.

The CDR3 extends over 15 amino acids. Losses at the gene ends were 4 bases for V and 7 bases for J; bases not matched to a gene: 8. CDR1 MGHRA and CDR2 YSYEKL come from the germline V gene. The sequencing input was blood. The sequence was obtained from a girl aged 10-17 years with multiple sclerosis. The V and J genes are TRBV4-1 and TRBJ2-1; 9 positions match TRBD2. CDR3 in amino acids: CASSLNGAGGNEQFF. The DNA for the CDR3 is TGCGCCAGCAGCCTCAACGGAGCGGGAGGAAATGAGCAGTTCTTC.